This entry lists 19 T cell receptor beta chains sequenced from one sample in a study of cytomegalovirus exposure and HLA in healthy donors. Researchers ran the PCR with 60 Vbeta and 13 Jbeta primers. Profiling relied on immunoSEQ multiplex PCR, and the TCRdb table lists in-frame clones only, not all of them. The table lists roughly 200,000 clones, roughly 74% of them singletons, with 2.5% to 3% in the top ten. Sequencing was performed on PBMCs. The receptors were sampled from a female donor in good health and CMV-seronegative.

This clone was found a few times. This sequence joins TRBV11-3 and TRBJ2-1; tentatively, D is TRBD1 (5 bases). V was shortened by 5 bases and J by 6 bases, with 11 bases between the two germline ends. The CDR3 is 13 amino acids. The germline V gene encodes CDR1 SGHNT and CDR2 YENEEA. CDR3 residues: CASSLRDSNEQFF. In DNA, the CDR3 is TGTGCCAGCAGCCTGCGAGACAGCAATGAGCAGTTCTTC.

Of note for this clone: One end of the junction fails to match germline, which may point to a read error. The chain uses TRBV7-9 and TRBJ2-1, with 14 bases identical to TRBD2. Germline CDR1 and CDR2: SEHNR and FQNEAQ (reference sequence). CDR3 size: 16 residues. This CDR3 is CSSSITGTSGSNEQFF. CDR3 in DNA: TGTTCCAGCAGCATTACCGGGACTAGCGGGAGTAATGAGCAGTTCTTC.

This clone was seen more than once but under ten times. V is TRBV28 and J is TRBJ1-5, with a possible D match to TRBD1 (6 bases). V was trimmed by 3 bases and J by 4 bases, leaving 16 bases between them. CDR3 size: 16 residues. The germline gives CDR1 MDHEN, CDR2 SYDVKM. The CDR3 coding sequence is TGTGCCAGCAGTTTCTACGTGGGGCAGGGGAATCAGCCCCAGCATTTT. It codes for CASSFYVGQGNQPQHF.

The rearrangement links TRBV28 to TRBJ2-5; 15 positions agree with TRBD2. The DNA end is a closer match to TRBJ2-7, so the J assignment may be wrong. The CDR3 runs 17 residues. Per the germline V gene, CDR1 is MDHEN and CDR2 is SYDVKM. Here the CDR3 DNA reads TGTGCCAGCAGTTTCCCCGGACTAGCGGGAGGGTTATACGAGCAGTACTTC. This gives the protein CASSFPGLAGGLYEQYF.

This sequence joins TRBV9 and TRBJ2-1, with D maybe TRBD1 (6 bases). In germline, CDR1 is SGDLS, CDR2 YYNGEE. The CDR3 is 15 residues long. V was pared by 4 bases and J by 2 bases, with 13 bases between. CDR3 residues: CASSTGTTTYNEQFF. The CDR3, as DNA: TGTGCCAGCAGCACCGGGACAACCACCTACAATGAGCAGTTCTTC.

The gene calls are TRBV7-9 and TRBJ2-1, with 10 nucleotides matching TRBD2. Germline CDR1 and CDR2: SEHNR and FQNEAQ (reference sequence). V lost 5 bases, J lost 7 bases, and 8 bases stayed unmatched. This CDR3 is 15 amino acids long. CDR3 in amino acids: CASSPGLAEGNEQFF. The CDR3 region has the DNA TGTGCCAGCAGCCCTGGACTAGCGGAAGGGAATGAGCAGTTCTTC. The entire variable domain, with the rest obtained from reference TRBV7-9 and TRBJ2-1, is as follows: DTGVSQNPRHKITKRGQNVTFRCDPISEHNRLYWYRQTLGQGPEFLTYFQNEAQLEKSRLLSDRFSAERPKGSFSTLEIQRTEQGDSAMYLCASSPGLAEGNEQFFGPGTRLTVL.

This clone was counted a single time. One junction end disagrees with the germline gene, perhaps due to a read error. V gene TRBV6-1 combines with J gene TRBJ2-1; 8 nucleotides agree with TRBD2. The CDR3 length is 15 residues. Per the germline V gene, CDR1 is MNHNS and CDR2 is SASEGT. CDR3 in amino acids: CASREAGALYNEQFF. The CDR3 DNA sequence: TGTGCCAGCAGGGAAGCGGGGGCCCTCTACAATGAGCAGTTCTTC.

This clone was seen a single time. The chain joins TRBV4-1 to TRBJ2-5; the D gene is possibly TRBD2 (5 bases). With the DNA end fitting TRBJ2-7 better, the J assignment may be wrong. CDR3 length: 15 amino acids. Germline V gene sequence: CDR1 MGHRA, CDR2 YSYEKL. The CDR3 DNA sequence: TGCGCCAGCAGCGAGATCGCCGAGGGTGGGCACGAGCAGTACTTC. It is translated as CASSEIAEGGHEQYF.

V and J are TRBV2 and TRBJ1-2; maybe TRBD1 (6 bases). The germline V gene has CDR1 SNHLY and CDR2 FYNNEI. The ends were cut back, 3 bases at V and 6 bases at J, with 14 bases in the middle. The CDR3 is 14 amino acids. The CDR3 sequence is CASSEVEGEDGYTF. CDR3 bases: TGTGCCAGCAGTGAGGTTGAGGGGGAAGATGGCTACACCTTC.

This chain links TRBV9 with TRBJ1-4, with a tentative D call TRBD1 (6 bases). CDR3 length: 15 amino acids. Trimming removed 2 bases from V and 3 bases from J, with 11 bases in between. The germline V gene has CDR1 SGDLS and CDR2 YYNGEE. DNA for the CDR3: TGTGCCAGCAGCGTCACGGACAGCCCTAATGAAAAACTGTTTTTT. Translating it yields CASSVTDSPNEKLFF.

CDR3 loop: CASRVADMNTEAFF. CDR3 sequence (DNA): TGCGCCAGCAGAGTCGCAGACATGAACACTGAAGCTTTCTTT. The V gene is TRBV5-1, the J gene TRBJ1-1; unclear D gene. The CDR3 loop spans 14 amino acids. Germline CDR1 reads SGHRS; CDR2 reads YFSETQ. Trimming removed 5 bases from V and 0 bases from J, with 11 bases in between.

The genes are TRBV7-7 and TRBJ2-2, with 8 bases aligning to TRBD1. V dropped 2 bases and J dropped 3; count of bases not matched to a gene: 2. The V gene's germline CDR1 is SSHAT and CDR2 FNYEAQ (reference sequence). This CDR3 spans 15 amino acids. In nucleotides, the CDR3 is TGTGCCAGCAGCTTATCGACAGGGGACACCGGGGAGCTGTTTTTT. Translation gives CASSLSTGDTGELFF. Full variable domain (missing parts from reference TRBV7-7 and TRBJ2-2): GAGVSQSPRYKVTKRGQDVTLRCDPISSHATLYWYQQALGQGPEFLTYFNYEAQPDKSGLPSDRFSAERPEGSISTLTIQRTEQRDSAMYRCASSLSTGDTGELFFGEGSRLTVL.

The rearrangement uses TRBV11-3 and TRBJ2-7; the D gene is possibly TRBD2 (7 bases). Germline values: CDR1 SGHNT, CDR2 YENEEA. This CDR3 has 14 residues. Trimming pared 5 bases from V and 4 bases from J, leaving 15 bases between. The CDR3 here is CASSQPRGRYEQYF. Written as DNA, the CDR3 is TGTGCCAGCAGCCAACCGCGGGGGCGTTACGAGCAGTACTTC.

The V and J genes are TRBV12-5 and TRBJ1-2, with D perhaps matching TRBD1 (6 bases). This CDR3 is built from 13 residues. V was shortened by 3 bases and J by 4 bases, with 9 bases between the two germline ends. Germline V lookup: CDR1 LGHNT, CDR2 FRNRAP. The DNA of the CDR3 is TGTGCTAGTGGTTTTTCAGGGGTCTATGGCTACACCTTC. Protein sequence: CASGFSGVYGYTF.

J is TRBJ2-7 and V is TRBV6-1; TRBD2 agrees at 10 bases. Germline V CDR1 and CDR2: MNHNS, SASEGT. This CDR3 region has 15 residues. Germline trimming cut 0 bases from V and 4 bases from J; bases unmatched to any gene: 3. In DNA, the CDR3 is TGTGCCAGCAGTGAAGCCGGGACTAGCGCTTACGAGCAGTACTTC. Amino acid sequence: CASSEAGTSAYEQYF.

This clone was seen a handful of times. The V call is TRBV19, the J call TRBJ1-1, with D unresolved. Looked up from germline, CDR1 is LNHDA and CDR2 is SQIVND (reference sequence). This CDR3 region has 11 residues. V was clipped by 9 bases and J by 1 base, with 6 bases between them. CDR3 region: CASRQNTEAFF. The DNA for the CDR3 is TGTGCCAGCAGGCAGAACACTGAAGCTTTCTTT.

The chain carries TRBV7-9 and TRBJ1-1; D uncertain. Trimming shortened V by 5 bases and J by 6 bases, and 10 bases separated the two germline ends. The length of the CDR3 is 12 residues. Germline values: CDR1 SEHNR, CDR2 FQNEAQ (reference sequence). The CDR3 nucleotides are TGTGCCAGCAGCCGAGAGGGTCCTGAAGCTTTCTTT. This encodes CASSREGPEAFF.

The chain joins TRBV27 to TRBJ2-5; D is uncertain. This CDR3 contains 13 residues. V was trimmed by 3 bases and J by 5 bases, leaving 10 bases between them. The germline V gene encodes CDR1 MNHEY and CDR2 SMNVEV (reference sequence). Here the CDR3 DNA reads TGTGCCAGCAGTTTGAGATCCCGGGAGACCCAGTACTTC. Protein sequence: CASSLRSRETQYF.

This chain joins TRBV7-9 and TRBJ2-7, with D possibly being TRBD1 (6 bases). CDR1 is SEHNR and CDR2 is FQNEAQ in the germline V gene (reference sequence). The CDR3 covers 16 residues. V shed 5 bases and J shed 1 base, with 18 bases lying between them. CDR3 loop: CASSQSPGEGSYEQYF. The DNA of the CDR3 is TGTGCCAGCAGCCAAAGCCCAGGGGAAGGGTCCTACGAGCAGTACTTC.